The clone carrying this T cell receptor (beta chain) occurred a few times. Its antigen remains unknown. Per sample, extraction of total RNA gave at least 6 micrograms in every case. The data belong to a study of blood T cells in healthy people across ages. The study, taken as a whole, reports: It was found that TCR beta diversity correlated strongly with the percentage of naive T cells.

The use of a sample-barcoded 5' primer and a J-beta primer mix characterized a second PCR of about 6 to 11 cycles. Researchers report that each sample yielded at least 2.5 million CDR3-containing paired-end reads. One entry per CDR3 protein, called by TCRdb with MiXCR from the 5' RACE reads. The repertoire holds roughly 830,000 distinct CDR3 sequences, under 80% seen once, with 28% in the top ten. Germline CDR1 is MNHEY and CDR2 is SVGAGI. CDR3 length: 16 amino acids. V shed 5 bases, J shed 4 bases, and the junction held 14 bases outside the gene matches. The material sequenced was blood. The clonotype was recovered from a man in his thirties or forties in good health. The V and J genes are TRBV6-5 and TRBJ2-7; 7 nucleotides match TRBD2. CDR3 in amino acids: CASSPGGDLGEYEQYF. The CDR3 nucleotides read TGTGCCAGCAGTCCGGGAGGCGACTTGGGAGAGTACGAGCAGTACTTC.